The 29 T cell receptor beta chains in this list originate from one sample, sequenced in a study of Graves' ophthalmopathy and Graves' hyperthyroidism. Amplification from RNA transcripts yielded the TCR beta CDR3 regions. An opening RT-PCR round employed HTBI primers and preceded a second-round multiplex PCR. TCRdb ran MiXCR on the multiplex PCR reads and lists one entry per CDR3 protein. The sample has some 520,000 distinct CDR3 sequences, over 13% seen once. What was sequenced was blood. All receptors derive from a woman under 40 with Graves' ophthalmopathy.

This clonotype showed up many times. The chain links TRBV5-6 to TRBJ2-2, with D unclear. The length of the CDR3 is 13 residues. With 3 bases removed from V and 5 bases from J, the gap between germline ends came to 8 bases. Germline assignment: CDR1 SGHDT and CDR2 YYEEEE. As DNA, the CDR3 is TGTGCCAGCAGCTCCATTAGTACCGGGGAGCTGTTTTTT. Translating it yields CASSSISTGELFF. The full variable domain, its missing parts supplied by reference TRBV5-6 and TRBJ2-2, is DAGVTQSPTHLIKTRGQQVTLRCSPKSGHDTVSWYQQALGQGPQFIFQYYEEEERQRGNFPDRFSGHQFPNYSSELNVNALLLGDSALYLCASSSISTGELFFGEGSRLTVL.

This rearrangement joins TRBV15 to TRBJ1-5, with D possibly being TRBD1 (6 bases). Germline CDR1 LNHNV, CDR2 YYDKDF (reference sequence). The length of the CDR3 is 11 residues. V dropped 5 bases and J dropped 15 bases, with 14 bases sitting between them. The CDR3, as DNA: TGTGCCACCAGCCTGGGGGGCCGGTGGCATTTT. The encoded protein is CATSLGGRWHF.

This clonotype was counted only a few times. The CDR3 loop is CASSLPKTTQETQYF. Here the CDR3 DNA reads TGTGCCAGCAGCTTACCAAAGACAACTCAAGAGACCCAGTACTTC. The chain employs TRBV7-9 and TRBJ2-5; D is unclear. CDR1 and CDR2 from the germline V gene are SEHNR and FQNEAQ (reference sequence). Trimming cost V 2 bases and J 2 bases, with 12 bases left between them. The CDR3 loop spans 15 amino acids.

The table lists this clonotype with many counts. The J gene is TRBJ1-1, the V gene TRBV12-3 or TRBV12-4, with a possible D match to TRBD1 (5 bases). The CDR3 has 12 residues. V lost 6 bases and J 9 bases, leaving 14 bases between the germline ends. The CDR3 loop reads CASSFQGPKAFF. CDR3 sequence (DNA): TGTGCCAGCAGCTTTCAGGGTCCCAAAGCTTTCTTT.

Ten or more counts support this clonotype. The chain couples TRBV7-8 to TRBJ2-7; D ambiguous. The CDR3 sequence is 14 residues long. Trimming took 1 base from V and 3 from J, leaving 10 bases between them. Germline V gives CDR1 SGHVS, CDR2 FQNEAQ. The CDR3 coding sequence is TGTGCCAGCAGCTTAGAGTACGGGCACTACGAGCAGTACTTC. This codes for CASSLEYGHYEQYF.

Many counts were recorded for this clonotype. CDR3 loop: CATAATAANTGELFF. Here the CDR3 DNA reads TGTGCCACGGCGGCTACAGCCGCGAACACCGGGGAGCTGTTTTTT. The chain has TRBV28 and TRBJ2-2; D is unclear. This CDR3 has 15 residues. Germline CDR1 and CDR2: MDHEN and SYDVKM. V lost 10 bases and J lost 0, with 15 bases in between.

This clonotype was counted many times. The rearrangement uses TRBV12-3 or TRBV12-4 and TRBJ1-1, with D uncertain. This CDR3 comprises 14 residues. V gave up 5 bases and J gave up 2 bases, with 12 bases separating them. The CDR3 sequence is CASSAAVGNTEAFF. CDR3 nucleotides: TGTGCCAGCAGTGCTGCGGTGGGTAACACTGAAGCTTTCTTT.

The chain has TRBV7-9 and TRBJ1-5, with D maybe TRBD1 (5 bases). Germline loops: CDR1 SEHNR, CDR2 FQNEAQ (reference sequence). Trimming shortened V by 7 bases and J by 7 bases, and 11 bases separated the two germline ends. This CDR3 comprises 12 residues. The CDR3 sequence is CASNGKGQPQHF. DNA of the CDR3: TGTGCCAGCAATGGTAAGGGGCAGCCCCAGCATTTT.

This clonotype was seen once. CDR3 in DNA: TGCGCCAGCAGCCGCGGACAGGGCTTCAGACAAGAGACCCAGTACTTC. Translating it yields CASSRGQGFRQETQYF. The chain uses TRBV4-1 and TRBJ2-5; the match to TRBD1 covers 8 bases. This CDR3 region has 16 residues. Germline CDR1 reads MGHRA; CDR2 reads YSYEKL. With 4 bases clipped from V and 2 bases from J, the junction kept 9 bases outside the gene matches.

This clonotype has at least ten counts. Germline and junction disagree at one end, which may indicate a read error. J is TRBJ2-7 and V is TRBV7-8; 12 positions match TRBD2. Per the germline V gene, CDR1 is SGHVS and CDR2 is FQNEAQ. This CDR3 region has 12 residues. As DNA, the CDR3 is TGTGCCAGCAGCAAAGGACTAGCGGGGACCTCTTTC. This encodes CASSKGLAGTSF.

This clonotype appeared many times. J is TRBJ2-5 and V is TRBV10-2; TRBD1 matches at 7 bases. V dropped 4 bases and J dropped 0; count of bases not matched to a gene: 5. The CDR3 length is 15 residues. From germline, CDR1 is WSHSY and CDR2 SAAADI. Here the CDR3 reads CASSGSDRDQETQYF. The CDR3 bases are TGCGCCAGCAGTGGTAGCGACAGGGACCAAGAGACCCAGTACTTC.

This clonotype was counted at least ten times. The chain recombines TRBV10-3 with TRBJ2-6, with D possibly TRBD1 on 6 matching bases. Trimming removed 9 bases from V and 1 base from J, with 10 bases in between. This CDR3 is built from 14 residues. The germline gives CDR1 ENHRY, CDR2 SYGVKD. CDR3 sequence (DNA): TGTGCCATGGGGGCGAAGTCTGGGGCCAACGTCCTGACTTTC. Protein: CAMGAKSGANVLTF.

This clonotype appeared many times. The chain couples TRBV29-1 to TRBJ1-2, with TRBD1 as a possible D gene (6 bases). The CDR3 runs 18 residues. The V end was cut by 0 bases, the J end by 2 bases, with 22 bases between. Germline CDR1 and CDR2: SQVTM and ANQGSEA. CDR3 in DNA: TGCAGCGTTGAAGATCCAGAGGTGGGGGGCAGGGTAAACTATGGCTACACCTTC. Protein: CSVEDPEVGGRVNYGYTF. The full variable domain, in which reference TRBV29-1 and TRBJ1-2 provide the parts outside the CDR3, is SAVISQKPSRDICQRGTSLTIQCQVDSQVTMMFWYRQQPGQSLTLIATANQGSEATYESGFVIDKFPISRPNLTFSTLTVSNMSPEDSSIYLCSVEDPEVGGRVNYGYTFGSGTRLTVV.

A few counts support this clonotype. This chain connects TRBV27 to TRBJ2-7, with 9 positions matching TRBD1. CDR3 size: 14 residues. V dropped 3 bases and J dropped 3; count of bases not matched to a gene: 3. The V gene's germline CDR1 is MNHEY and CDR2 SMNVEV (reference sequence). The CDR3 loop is CASSFPDRGYEQYF. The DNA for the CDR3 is TGTGCCAGCAGTTTCCCGGACAGGGGCTACGAGCAGTACTTC.

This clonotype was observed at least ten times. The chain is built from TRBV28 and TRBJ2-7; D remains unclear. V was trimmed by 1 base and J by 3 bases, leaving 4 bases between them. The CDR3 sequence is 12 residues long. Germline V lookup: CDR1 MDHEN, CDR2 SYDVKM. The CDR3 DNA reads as TGTGCCAGCAGTTTATACGGCTACGAGCAGTACTTC. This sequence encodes CASSLYGYEQYF.

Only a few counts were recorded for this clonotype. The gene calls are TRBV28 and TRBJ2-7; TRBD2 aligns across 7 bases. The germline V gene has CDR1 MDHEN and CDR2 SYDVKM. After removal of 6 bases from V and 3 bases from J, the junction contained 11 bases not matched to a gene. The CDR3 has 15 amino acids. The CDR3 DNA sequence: TGTGCCAGCAGCTCCGCGTGGGGGGGAGTCTACGAGCAGTACTTC. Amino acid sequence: CASSSAWGGVYEQYF.

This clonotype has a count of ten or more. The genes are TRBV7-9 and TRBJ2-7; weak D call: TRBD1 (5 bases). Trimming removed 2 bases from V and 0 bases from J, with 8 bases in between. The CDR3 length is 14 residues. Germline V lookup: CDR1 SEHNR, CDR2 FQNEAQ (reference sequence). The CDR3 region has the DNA TGTGCCAGCAGCTTAAAAGACAGCTCCTACGAGCAGTACTTC. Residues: CASSLKDSSYEQYF. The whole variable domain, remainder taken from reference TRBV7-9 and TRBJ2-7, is DTGVSQNPRHKITKRGQNVTFRCDPISEHNRLYWYRQTLGQGPEFLTYFQNEAQLEKSRLLSDRFSAERPKGSFSTLEIQRTEQGDSAMYLCASSLKDSSYEQYFGPGTRLTVT.

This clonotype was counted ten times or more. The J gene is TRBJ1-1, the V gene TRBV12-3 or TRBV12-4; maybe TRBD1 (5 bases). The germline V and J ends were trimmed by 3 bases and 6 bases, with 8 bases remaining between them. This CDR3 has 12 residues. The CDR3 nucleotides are TGTGCCAGCAGTTTTTGGGGGTCTGAAGCTTTCTTT. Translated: CASSFWGSEAFF.

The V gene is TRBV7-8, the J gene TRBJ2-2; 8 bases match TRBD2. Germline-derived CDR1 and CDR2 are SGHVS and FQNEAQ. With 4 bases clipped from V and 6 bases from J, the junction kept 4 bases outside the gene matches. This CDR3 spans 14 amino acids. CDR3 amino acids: CASSSGTRAGELFF. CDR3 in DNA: TGTGCCAGCAGCTCCGGGACTAGGGCCGGGGAGCTGTTTTTT.

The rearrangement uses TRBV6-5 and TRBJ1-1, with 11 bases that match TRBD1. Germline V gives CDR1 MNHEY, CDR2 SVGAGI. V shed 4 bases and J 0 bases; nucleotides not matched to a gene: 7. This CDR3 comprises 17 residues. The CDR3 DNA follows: TGTGCCAGCAGTTCCCCCGGGACAGGGGGTTTGAACACTGAAGCTTTCTTT. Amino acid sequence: CASSSPGTGGLNTEAFF.

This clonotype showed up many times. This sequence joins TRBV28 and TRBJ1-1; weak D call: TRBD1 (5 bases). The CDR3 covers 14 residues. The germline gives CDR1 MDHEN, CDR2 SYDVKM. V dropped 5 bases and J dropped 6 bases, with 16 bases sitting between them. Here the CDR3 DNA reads TGTGCCAGCAGTCGGGCAAGGGGCAGGGCTGAAGCTTTCTTT. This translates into CASSRARGRAEAFF.

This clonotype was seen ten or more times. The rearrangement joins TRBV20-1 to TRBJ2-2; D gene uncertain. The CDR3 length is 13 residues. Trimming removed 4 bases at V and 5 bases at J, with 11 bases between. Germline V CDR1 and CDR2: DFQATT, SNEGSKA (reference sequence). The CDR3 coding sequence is TGCAGTGCTAATCGTCGACGAACCGGGGAGCTGTTTTTT. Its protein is CSANRRRTGELFF.

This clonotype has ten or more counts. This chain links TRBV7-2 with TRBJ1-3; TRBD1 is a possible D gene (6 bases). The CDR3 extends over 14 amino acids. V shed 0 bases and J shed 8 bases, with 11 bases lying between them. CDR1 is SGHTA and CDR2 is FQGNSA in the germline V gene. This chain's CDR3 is CASSLAEQGHTIYF. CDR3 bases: TGTGCCAGCAGCTTAGCGGAACAGGGACACACCATATATTTT.

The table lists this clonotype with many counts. CDR3 loop: CASSRTGFSEAFF. The CDR3 DNA follows: TGTGCCAGCAGCCGGACAGGGTTTAGTGAAGCTTTCTTT. The chain couples TRBV13 to TRBJ1-1; 8 bases align to TRBD1. The CDR3 extends over 13 amino acids. The V gene's germline CDR1 is PRHDT and CDR2 FYEKMQ (reference sequence). The V gene end was trimmed by 5 bases and the J gene end by 7 bases; junction bases not matched to a gene: 6.

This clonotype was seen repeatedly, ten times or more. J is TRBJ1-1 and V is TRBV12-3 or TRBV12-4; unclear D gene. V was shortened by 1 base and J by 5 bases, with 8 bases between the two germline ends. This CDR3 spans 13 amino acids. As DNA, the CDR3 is TGTGCCAGCAGTTTAGAGGTACGGACTGAAGCTTTCTTT. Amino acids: CASSLEVRTEAFF.

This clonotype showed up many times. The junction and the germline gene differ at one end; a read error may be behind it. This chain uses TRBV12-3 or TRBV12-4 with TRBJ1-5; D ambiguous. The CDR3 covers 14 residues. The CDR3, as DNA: TGTGCCAGCAGCTTAGGATCGAGCAATCAGCCCCAGCATTTT. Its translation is CASSLGSSNQPQHF.

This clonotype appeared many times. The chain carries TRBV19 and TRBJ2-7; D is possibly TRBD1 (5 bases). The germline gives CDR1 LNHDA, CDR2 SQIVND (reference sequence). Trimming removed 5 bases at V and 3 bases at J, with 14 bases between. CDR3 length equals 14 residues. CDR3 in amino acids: CASSPTVTNYEQYF. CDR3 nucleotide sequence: TGTGCCAGTAGTCCGACAGTGACGAACTACGAGCAGTACTTC.

Here the CDR3 reads CAISESPSQPQHF. The CDR3 DNA sequence: TGTGCCATCAGTGAGTCCCCCTCTCAGCCCCAGCATTTT. The genes are TRBV10-3 and TRBJ1-5; D remains ambiguous. Per the germline V gene, CDR1 is ENHRY and CDR2 is SYGVKD. This CDR3 comprises 13 residues. Between the trimmed V and J ends, which lost 0 bases and 6 bases, there was a span of 6 bases.

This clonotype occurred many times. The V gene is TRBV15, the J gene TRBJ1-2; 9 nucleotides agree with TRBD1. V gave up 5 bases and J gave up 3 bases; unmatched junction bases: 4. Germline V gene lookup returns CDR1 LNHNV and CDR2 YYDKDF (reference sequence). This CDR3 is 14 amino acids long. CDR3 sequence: CATSPTGGDYGYTF. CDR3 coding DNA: TGTGCCACCAGCCCGACAGGGGGTGACTATGGCTACACCTTC.